This T cell receptor (beta chain) was retrieved from a study of T cell responses to AZD1222 COVID-19 vaccine. On this clone: Its antigen is still unknown.

The assay was immunoSEQ multiplex PCR, and TCRdb's table has in-frame clones only and misses some. The table shows some 130,000 clones, with roughly 92% occurring only once. This CDR3 comprises 15 residues. The junction had 14 bases not matched to a gene; V was cut back by 5 bases and J by 7 bases. From germline, CDR1 is SGHTA and CDR2 FQGNSA. Overall study results and limits: Possibly, clonal diversity was underestimated; donors were largely white British and included more females. Nearly half of spike-specific TCRs reportedly go after variant regions that carry no mutations. The breadth and depth of Spike-specific TCRs increased once two AZD1222 doses had been given.

Analysis merged second doses at about 4 or about 12 weeks. Here the sequenced sample was peripheral blood, taken 28 days after the second AZD1222 dose. The receptor was derived from an adult who received the AZD1222 COVID-19 vaccine. V gene TRBV7-2 combines with J gene TRBJ2-7; TRBD1 agrees at 7 bases. CDR3 amino acids: CASSLRGQSSSEQYF. CDR3 nucleotide sequence: TGTGCCAGCAGCCTCAGGGGACAGAGCTCGTCAGAGCAGTACTTC.